The entry below gives a single TCR beta chain sequence along with its context. Antigen: not known. Using immunoSEQ multiplex PCR, the repertoire was profiled, and TCRdb retains in-frame clones only, with some absent. There are roughly 150,000 clones in the sample; 76% occur only once, and around 5% lies in the top ten. Germline V gene data show CDR1 as SGHTA and CDR2 as FQGTGA. The CDR3 consists of 13 residues. Trimming pared 1 base from V and 4 bases from J, leaving 4 bases between. This sample is part of a study of cytotoxic CD8 clonotypes in ibrutinib-treated CLL. Study in general: Partial responses numbered about 24 and complete responses 2; after a median about 72 months, about 14 stayed remitted and 12 progressed. Following a median 12 months of treatment, with a range of 6 to 36, response samples were taken.

Study-level points and caveats: At ibrutinib response, clonality increased, and at progression it declined back toward baseline.

The receptor comes from a human donor with chronic lymphocytic leukemia. This specimen was PBMCs, taken after 24 months of ibrutinib treatment. V usage is TRBV7-3 and J usage is TRBJ2-2, with unresolved D. The CDR3 region is CASSLSLTGELFF. Here the CDR3 DNA reads TGTGCCAGCAGCTTAAGTCTCACCGGGGAGCTGTTTTTT.